This T cell receptor (beta chain) was obtained from a study of blood T cell repertoires in COVID-19. Repertoires were generated with immunoSEQ multiplex PCR, while TCRdb's copy carries only in-frame clones and drops some. The sample records over 200,000 clones, about nine tenths being singletons. Germline CDR1 is SNHLY and CDR2 is FYNNEI. V gave up 4 bases and J gave up 5 bases; unmatched junction bases: 6. CDR3 length: 14 amino acids. This clone was picked up a small number of times. The rearrangement uses TRBV2 and TRBJ2-7; 9 nucleotides match TRBD1. What was sequenced was peripheral blood. The sequence was collected from a man aged 60 to 75 who had recovered from COVID-19. For the CDR3, the DNA is TGTGCCAGCAGTGGGGGACAGGGAGGCCACGAGCAGTACTTC. Translated, it gives CASSGGQGGHEQYF.